The rows below give T cell receptor beta chains drawn from one sample of a study of T-cell reconstitution after alpha-beta-depleted transplantation in children. One entry per CDR3 protein results from TCRdb running MiXCR on the PCR reads. The table includes about 980,000 distinct CDR3 sequences, 25% to 35% detected once. The specimen comprised PBMCs, mostly from graft donor cells, sampled 360 days after TCRalphabeta/CD19-depleted stem cell transplant. These receptor sequences come from a boy in the first two years of life who had a stem cell transplant for SCID, so the T cells may come from the graft donor. Both conserved end residues are part of each CDR3. The D gene is left open where the match is weak. A row's size may be missing; if present it is once, few, many or a size class.

clone_size,d_call,v_call,j_call,cdr3_aa,cdr3_nt
few,-,TRBV29-1,TRBJ1-1,CSPEVVNRENTEAFF,TGCAGCCCCGAGGTGGTGAACAGGGAGAACACTGAAGCTTTCTTT
-,-,TRBV6-5,TRBJ2-7,CASMRDKGEQYF,TGTGCCAGCATGAGGGACAAGGGGGAGCAGTACTTC
-,TRBD1,TRBV9,TRBJ1-2,CASGRQGPSGYTF,TGTGCCAGCGGCAGACAGGGCCCAAGCGGCTACACCTTC
-,-,TRBV12-3/TRBV12-4,TRBJ2-2,CASIGGDRWNTGELFF,TGTGCCAGCATAGGAGGGGACAGATGGAACACCGGGGAGCTGTTTTTT
-,TRBD1,TRBV12-3/TRBV12-4,TRBJ2-4,CASGTYGTDTHF,TGTGCCAGCGGCACTTACGGGACAGATACTCACTTC
-,-,TRBV5-1,TRBJ2-3,CASGDTDTQYF,TGCGCCAGCGGGGACACAGATACGCAGTATTTT
-,-,TRBV5-1,TRBJ2-3,CASSSRADGTDTQYF,TGCGCCAGCAGTTCCCGCGCGGACGGCACAGATACGCAGTATTTT
few,TRBD1,TRBV20-1,TRBJ2-3,CSALRGYRGRRDTQYF,TGCAGTGCCCTGAGGGGATACAGGGGGCGTAGGGATACGCAGTATTTT
few,TRBD2,TRBV3-1,TRBJ2-5,CASSRLAGTAWETQYF,TGTGCCAGCAGCCGACTAGCGGGGACAGCTTGGGAGACCCAGTACTTC
-,-,TRBV5-1,TRBJ1-4,CASSLSGARNEKLFF,TGCGCCAGCAGCTTATCAGGGGCGAGGAATGAAAAACTGTTTTTT
few,TRBD2,TRBV12-3/TRBV12-4,TRBJ2-1,CASSPGQRGGVYNEQFF,TGTGCCAGCAGCCCGGGACAGCGGGGGGGCGTCTACAATGAGCAGTTCTTC
-,TRBD1,TRBV6-4,TRBJ1-4,CASRDRADEKLFF,TGTGCCAGCCGGGACAGGGCTGATGAAAAACTGTTTTTT
-,-,TRBV7-6,TRBJ2-1,CASSLSRFSYNEQFF,TGTGCCAGCAGCTTAAGTAGGTTCTCCTACAATGAGCAGTTCTTC
few,-,TRBV12-3/TRBV12-4,TRBJ2-7,CASSPQAGQFYEQYF,TGTGCCAGCAGCCCCCAGGCAGGGCAATTCTACGAGCAGTACTTC
-,TRBD2,TRBV4-3,TRBJ2-5,CASSQLLAGGLETQYF,TGCGCCAGCAGCCAGCTTCTAGCGGGGGGGCTAGAGACCCAGTACTTC
-,TRBD2,TRBV6-2/TRBV6-3,TRBJ2-1,CASSRRTSGGESEQFF,TGTGCCAGCAGTCGAAGGACTAGCGGGGGGGAGAGTGAGCAGTTCTTC
-,-,TRBV4-1,TRBJ1-4,CASSQDEKLFF,TGCGCCAGCAGCCAAGATGAAAAACTGTTTTTT
-,-,TRBV12-3/TRBV12-4,TRBJ1-5,CASSLRGRGNSNQPQHF,TGTGCCAGCAGTTTAAGGGGCCGGGGGAACAGCAATCAGCCCCAGCATTTT
-,-,TRBV20-1,TRBJ2-7,CSARRYQVAAYEQYF,TGCAGTGCTAGACGGTATCAGGTTGCCGCCTACGAGCAGTACTTC
-,-,TRBV12-3/TRBV12-4,TRBJ1-4,CASSPTEFNEKLFF,TGTGCCAGCAGTCCAACAGAGTTTAATGAAAAACTGTTTTTT
-,-,TRBV27,TRBJ1-2,CASSHGSTERAFYGYTF,TGTGCCAGCAGTCACGGAAGTACAGAGAGGGCTTTCTATGGCTACACCTTC
-,-,TRBV12-3/TRBV12-4,TRBJ2-5,CASSWLAPEGSRGTQYF,TGTGCCAGCAGTTGGTTGGCCCCCGAGGGTTCAAGGGGGACCCAGTACTTC
-,-,TRBV12-5,TRBJ2-7,CASGLRRPEGSYEQYF,TGTGCTAGTGGTTTGAGAAGGCCCGAGGGATCCTACGAGCAGTACTTC
few,-,TRBV20-1,TRBJ2-7,CSAGFDSLGYEQYF,TGCAGTGCTGGATTTGACAGTCTCGGCTACGAGCAGTACTTC
-,TRBD2,TRBV24-1,TRBJ2-7,CATTRLAGTYEQYF,TGTGCCACCACAAGGCTAGCGGGGACCTACGAGCAGTACTTC
-,-,TRBV20-1,TRBJ1-2,CSANPSGNLNYGYTF,TGCAGTGCTAACCCATCCGGGAACCTTAACTATGGCTACACCTTC
-,-,TRBV20-1,TRBJ1-6,CSARRLSGSYNSPLHF,TGCAGTGCTAGACGCCTTTCAGGGTCCTATAATTCACCCCTCCACTTT
-,TRBD1,TRBV9,TRBJ2-1,CASSVAPRTGNEQFF,TGTGCCAGCAGCGTAGCTCCGAGGACAGGCAATGAGCAGTTCTTC
many,-,TRBV12-3/TRBV12-4,TRBJ2-2,CASSFEGPGELFF,TGTGCCAGCAGCTTCGAGGGACCGGGGGAGCTGTTTTTT
-,-,TRBV6-1,TRBJ2-1,CASSPGSGAKQFF,TGTGCCAGCAGTCCTGGGTCAGGGGCTAAGCAGTTCTTC
many,-,TRBV5-1,TRBJ2-1,CASSLAGSSYNEQFF,TGCGCCAGCAGCTTGGCCGGGAGCTCCTACAATGAGCAGTTCTTC
-,-,TRBV18,TRBJ2-1,CASSLNGHNEQFF,TGTGCCAGCTCACTCAACGGGCACAATGAGCAGTTCTTC
-,-,TRBV12-3/TRBV12-4,TRBJ2-3,CASRSAKGSSTDTQYF,TGTGCCAGCAGGTCCGCCAAGGGTTCTAGCACAGATACGCAGTATTTT
few,-,TRBV5-1,TRBJ2-7,CASSPRTDTYEQYF,TGCGCCAGCAGCCCCCGGACGGATACCTACGAGCAGTACTTC
few,-,TRBV5-1,TRBJ2-5,CASSLGFWETQYF,TGCGCCAGCAGCCTGGGCTTTTGGGAGACCCAGTACTTC
few,-,TRBV5-1,TRBJ2-7,CASSLAGSERQYF,TGCGCCAGCAGCTTGGCCGGATCGGAACGGCAGTACTTC
few,TRBD2,TRBV9,TRBJ2-3,CASSAGLGESTDTQYF,TGTGCCAGCAGCGCAGGACTAGGCGAGAGCACAGATACGCAGTATTTT
many,-,TRBV6-2/TRBV6-3,TRBJ2-7,CASSYGPGWDYEQYF,TGTGCCAGCAGTTACGGTCCGGGTTGGGACTACGAGCAGTACTTC
-,-,TRBV9,TRBJ1-1,CASSVEVAAGEAFF,TGTGCCAGCAGCGTAGAGGTGGCGGCAGGGGAAGCTTTCTTT
once,-,TRBV6-5,TRBJ2-6,CASSSQGIGANVLTF,TGTGCCAGCAGTTCCCAGGGTATCGGGGCCAACGTCCTGACTTTC
-,TRBD1,TRBV9,TRBJ2-1,CASSIRTGVGYNEQFF,TGTGCCAGCAGCATCCGGACAGGGGTCGGGTACAATGAGCAGTTCTTC
few,-,TRBV5-5,TRBJ2-4,CASSPQTIEYIQYF,TGTGCCAGCAGCCCGCAGACAATTGAATACATTCAGTACTTC
few,-,TRBV24-1,TRBJ2-6,CATSDFLGVLTF,TGTGCCACCAGTGATTTCCTGGGCGTCCTGACTTTC
few,-,TRBV28,TRBJ1-5,CASQGPKNQPQHF,TGTGCCAGTCAGGGACCGAAGAATCAGCCCCAGCATTTT
few,TRBD1,TRBV6-1,TRBJ1-1,CASKRGRGTEAFF,TGTGCCAGCAAGAGGGGGCGCGGTACTGAAGCTTTCTTT
few,-,TRBV11-2,TRBJ1-1,CASSPGARNTEAFF,TGTGCCAGCAGCCCCGGGGCAAGGAACACTGAAGCTTTCTTT
-,TRBD1,TRBV7-9,TRBJ2-5,CASSFRTGGTETQYF,TGTGCCAGCAGCTTCCGGACAGGGGGTACGGAGACCCAGTACTTC
-,-,TRBV6-5,TRBJ1-4,CASSYGETNEKLFF,TGTGCCAGCAGTTACGGGGAAACTAATGAAAAACTGTTTTTT
few,-,TRBV5-5,TRBJ1-2,CASSLEAASGGYTF,TGTGCCAGCAGCTTGGAGGCAGCCTCTGGTGGCTACACCTTC
-,-,TRBV6-1,TRBJ2-1,CASSGVLGQFF,TGTGCCAGCAGCGGGGTCCTGGGGCAGTTCTTC